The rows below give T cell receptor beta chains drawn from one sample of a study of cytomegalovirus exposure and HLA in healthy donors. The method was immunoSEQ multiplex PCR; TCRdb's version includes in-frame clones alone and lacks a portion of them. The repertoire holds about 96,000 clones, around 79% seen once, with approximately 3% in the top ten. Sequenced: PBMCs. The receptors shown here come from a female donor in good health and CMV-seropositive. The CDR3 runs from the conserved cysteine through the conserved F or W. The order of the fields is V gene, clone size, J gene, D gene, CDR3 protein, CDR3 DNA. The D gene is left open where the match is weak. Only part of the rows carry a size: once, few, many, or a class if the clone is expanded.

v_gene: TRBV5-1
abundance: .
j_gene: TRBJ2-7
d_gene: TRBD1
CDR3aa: CASSADREGGEQYF
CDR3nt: TGCGCCAGCAGCGCCGACAGGGAAGGGGGCGAGCAGTACTTC

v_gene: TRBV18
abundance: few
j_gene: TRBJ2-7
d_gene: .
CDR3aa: CASSPTRGDGSEQYF
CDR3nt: TGTGCCAGCTCACCAACCCGTGGAGATGGGAGTGAGCAGTACTTC

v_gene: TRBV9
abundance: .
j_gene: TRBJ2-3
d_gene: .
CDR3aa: CASSVDSGSLTDTQYF
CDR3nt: TGTGCCAGCAGCGTTGACAGTGGGTCCCTCACAGATACGCAGTATTTT

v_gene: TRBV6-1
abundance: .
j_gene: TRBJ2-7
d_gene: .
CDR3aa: CASSGQGGEQYF
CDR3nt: TGTGCCAGCAGTGGACAGGGAGGCGAGCAGTACTTC

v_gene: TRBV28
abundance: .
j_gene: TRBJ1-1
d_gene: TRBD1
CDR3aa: CASSLPGGIYEAFF
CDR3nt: TGTGCCAGCAGTTTACCAGGGGGGATTTATGAAGCTTTCTTT

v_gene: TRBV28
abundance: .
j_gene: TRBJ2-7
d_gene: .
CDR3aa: CATGTTNYEQYF
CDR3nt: TGTGCCACCGGGACAACGAACTACGAGCAGTACTTC

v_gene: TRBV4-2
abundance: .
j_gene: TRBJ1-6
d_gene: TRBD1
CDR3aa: CASSQVEGQEFSPLHF
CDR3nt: TGTGCCAGCAGCCAAGTGGAAGGACAGGAGTTTTCACCCCTCCACTTT

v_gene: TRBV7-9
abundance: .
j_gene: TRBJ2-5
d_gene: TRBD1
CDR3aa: CASSYGQGYQETQYF
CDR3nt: TGTGCCAGCAGCTATGGACAGGGCTACCAAGAGACCCAGTACTTC

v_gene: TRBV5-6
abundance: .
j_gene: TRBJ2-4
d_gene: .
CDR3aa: CASSWRGTNIQYF
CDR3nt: TGTGCCAGCAGCTGGCGGGGAACAAACATTCAGTACTTC

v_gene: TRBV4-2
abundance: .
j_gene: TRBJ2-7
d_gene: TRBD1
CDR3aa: CASSQETRQGYEQYF
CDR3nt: TGTGCCAGCAGCCAAGAAACAAGACAGGGATACGAGCAGTACTTC

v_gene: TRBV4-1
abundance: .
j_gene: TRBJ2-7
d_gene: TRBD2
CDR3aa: CASSRGLADYYEQYF
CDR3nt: TGCGCCAGCAGCCGAGGACTAGCGGATTACTACGAGCAGTACTTC

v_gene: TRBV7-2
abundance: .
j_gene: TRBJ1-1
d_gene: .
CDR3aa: CASSSTSMNTEAFF
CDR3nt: TGTGCCAGCAGCTCCACTAGCATGAACACTGAAGCTTTCTTT

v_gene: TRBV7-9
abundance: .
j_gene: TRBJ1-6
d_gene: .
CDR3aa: CASSLEGGPENNSPLHF
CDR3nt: TGTGCCAGCAGCTTAGAGGGAGGGCCCGAAAATAATTCACCCCTCCACTTT

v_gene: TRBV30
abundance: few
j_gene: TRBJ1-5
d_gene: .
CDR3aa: CAWSDREYQPQHF
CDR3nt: TGTGCCTGGAGTGACAGGGAGTATCAGCCCCAGCATTTT

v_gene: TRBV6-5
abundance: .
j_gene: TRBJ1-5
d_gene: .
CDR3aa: CASSRTAHSNQPQHF
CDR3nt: TGTGCCAGCAGCCGGACAGCGCATAGCAATCAGCCCCAGCATTTT

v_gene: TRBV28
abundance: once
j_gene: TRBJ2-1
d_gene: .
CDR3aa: CASSQRQYNEQFF
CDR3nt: TGTGCCAGCAGTCAACGACAGTACAATGAGCAGTTCTTC

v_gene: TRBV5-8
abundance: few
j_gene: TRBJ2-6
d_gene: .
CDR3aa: CASSLGGGANVLTF
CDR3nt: TGTGCCAGCAGCTTAGGAGGAGGGGCCAACGTCCTGACTTTC

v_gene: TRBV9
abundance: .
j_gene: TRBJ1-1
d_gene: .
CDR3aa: CASSVVTRNTEAFF
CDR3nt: TGTGCCAGCAGCGTAGTAACACGGAACACTGAAGCTTTCTTT

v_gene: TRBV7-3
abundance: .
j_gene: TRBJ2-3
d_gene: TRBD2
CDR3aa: CASSFAGGADTQYF
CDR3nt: TGTGCCAGCAGCTTCGCGGGAGGAGCGGATACGCAGTATTTT

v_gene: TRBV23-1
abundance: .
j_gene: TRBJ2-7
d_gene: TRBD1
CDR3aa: CASSHPGQGRDEQYF
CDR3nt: TGCGCCAGCAGTCATCCCGGACAGGGGAGGGACGAGCAGTACTTC

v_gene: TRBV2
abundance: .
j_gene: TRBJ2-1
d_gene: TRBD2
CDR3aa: CASKTGTSGRGEQFF
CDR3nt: TGTGCCAGCAAAACCGGGACTAGCGGGAGAGGTGAGCAGTTCTTC

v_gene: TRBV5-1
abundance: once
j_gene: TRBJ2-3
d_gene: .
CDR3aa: CASSPNRVDTQYF
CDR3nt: TGCGCCAGCAGCCCAAACAGGGTTGATACGCAGTATTTT

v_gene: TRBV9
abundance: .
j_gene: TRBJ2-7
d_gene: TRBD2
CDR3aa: CASSDTGLAGEQYF
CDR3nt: TGTGCCAGCAGTGATACGGGACTAGCGGGGGAGCAGTACTTC

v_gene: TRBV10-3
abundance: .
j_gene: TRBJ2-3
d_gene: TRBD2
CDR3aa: CAISTGTSGGLSTDTQYF
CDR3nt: TGTGCCATCAGTACAGGGACTAGCGGGGGACTTAGCACAGATACGCAGTATTTT

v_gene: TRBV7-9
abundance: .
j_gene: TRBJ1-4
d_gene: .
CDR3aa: CASSASGLRGGLFF
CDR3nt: TGTGCCAGCAGCGCCTCAGGGCTGAGGGGAGGACTGTTTTTT

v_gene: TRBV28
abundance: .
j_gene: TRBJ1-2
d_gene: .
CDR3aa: CASSLNGLFYGYTF
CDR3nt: TGTGCCAGCAGTCTGAATGGACTATTTTATGGCTACACCTTC

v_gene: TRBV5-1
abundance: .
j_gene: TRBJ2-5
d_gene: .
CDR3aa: CASSRRQLEETQYF
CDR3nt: TGCGCCAGCAGCCGGAGACAGCTCGAAGAGACCCAGTACTTC

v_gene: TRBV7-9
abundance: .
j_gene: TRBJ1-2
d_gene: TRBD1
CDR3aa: CASSYTGVHFSGYTF
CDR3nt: TGTGCCAGCAGCTACACAGGGGTGCACTTTTCTGGCTACACCTTC

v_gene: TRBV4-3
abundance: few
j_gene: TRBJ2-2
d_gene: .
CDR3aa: CASSPHGLEEGELFF
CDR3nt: TGCGCCAGCAGCCCCCACGGACTCGAGGAAGGGGAGCTGTTTTTT

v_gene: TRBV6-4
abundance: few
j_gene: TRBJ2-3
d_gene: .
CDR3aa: CASSATSLPSDTQYF
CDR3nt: TGTGCCAGCAGTGCTACTAGCCTTCCTTCAGATACGCAGTATTTT

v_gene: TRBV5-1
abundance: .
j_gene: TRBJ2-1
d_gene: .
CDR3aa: CASSGAGSYNEQFF
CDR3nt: TGCGCCAGCAGCGGGGCCGGCTCCTACAATGAGCAGTTCTTC

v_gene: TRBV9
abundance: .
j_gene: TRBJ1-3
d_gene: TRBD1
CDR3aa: CASSVRDRAHPLSGNTIYF
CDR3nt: TGTGCCAGCAGCGTCCGGGACAGGGCGCACCCCCTCTCTGGAAACACCATATATTTT

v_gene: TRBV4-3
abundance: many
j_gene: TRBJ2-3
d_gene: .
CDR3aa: CASSQEGRGQDTQYF
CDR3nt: TGCGCCAGCAGCCAAGAAGGGCGAGGGCAAGATACGCAGTATTTT

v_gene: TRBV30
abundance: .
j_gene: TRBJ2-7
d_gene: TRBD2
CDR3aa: CAWSDRRVAGGRRIEQYF
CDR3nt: TGTGCCTGGAGCGACCGCAGGGTAGCGGGAGGGAGAAGGATCGAGCAGTACTTC

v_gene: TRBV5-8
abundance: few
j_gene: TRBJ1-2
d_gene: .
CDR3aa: CASSLLTGGYTF
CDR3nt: TGTGCCAGCAGCTTGTTGACGGGAGGCTACACCTTC

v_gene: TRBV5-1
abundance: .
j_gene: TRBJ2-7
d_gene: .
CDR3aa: CASSLPGEAAEQYF
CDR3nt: TGCGCCAGCAGCTTGCCCGGGGAGGCGGCCGAGCAGTACTTC

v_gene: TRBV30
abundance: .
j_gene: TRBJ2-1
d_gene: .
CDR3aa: CAWMEEALKDEQFF
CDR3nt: TGTGCCTGGATGGAGGAGGCGTTAAAAGATGAGCAGTTCTTC

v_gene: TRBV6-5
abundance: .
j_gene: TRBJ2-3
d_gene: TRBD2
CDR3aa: CASSKLAGVRDTQYF
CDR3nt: TGTGCCAGCAGTAAGCTAGCGGGGGTCAGGGATACGCAGTATTTT

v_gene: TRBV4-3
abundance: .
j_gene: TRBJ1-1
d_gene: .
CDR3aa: CASSPRLLGGLNTEAFF
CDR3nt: TGCGCCAGCAGCCCCCGGCTTTTGGGAGGCCTGAACACTGAAGCTTTCTTT